This is a list of T cell receptor beta chains from one sample in a study of technical replicates of blood from four donors. TCRdb's table, derived via immunoSEQ multiplex PCR, lists solely in-frame clones and lacks some. The sample holds 64,000 or so clones, 95% to 97% seen once. The source material was T cells isolated from PBMCs. These receptor sequences come from a human donor in good health. Both conserved end residues are part of each CDR3. The size entry is marked missing in some rows and otherwise reads once, few, many or a size class.

J gene: TRBJ2-7
V gene: TRBV7-2
clone size: once
CDR3 protein: CASSLASGTYEQYF

J gene: TRBJ1-2
V gene: TRBV5-6
clone size: once
CDR3 protein: CASSFHTGVGYTF

J gene: TRBJ2-1
V gene: TRBV30
clone size: -
CDR3 protein: CAWRISVYNEQFF

J gene: TRBJ2-3
V gene: TRBV5-4
clone size: -
CDR3 protein: CASRWGGFSTDTQYF

J gene: TRBJ1-6
V gene: TRBV5-1
clone size: -
CDR3 protein: CASSEGQGNSPLHF

J gene: TRBJ1-2
V gene: TRBV10-1
clone size: -
CDR3 protein: CASSVDRVGYGYTF

J gene: TRBJ1-5
V gene: TRBV6-1
clone size: -
CDR3 protein: CASSPRQRPQPQHF

J gene: TRBJ2-7
V gene: TRBV7-9
clone size: -
CDR3 protein: CASSSWDRLDEQYF

J gene: TRBJ1-1
V gene: TRBV27
clone size: -
CDR3 protein: CASSLQGNTEAFF

J gene: TRBJ2-1
V gene: TRBV10-3
clone size: -
CDR3 protein: CAISGREGYNEQFF

J gene: TRBJ1-2
V gene: TRBV10-2
clone size: -
CDR3 protein: CASREGQGFGYTF

J gene: TRBJ2-5
V gene: TRBV7-9
clone size: once
CDR3 protein: CASSLVAGVETQYF

J gene: TRBJ1-1
V gene: TRBV18
clone size: -
CDR3 protein: CASSPQDSKAFF

J gene: TRBJ2-7
V gene: TRBV27
clone size: -
CDR3 protein: CASSLSPGSEQYF

J gene: TRBJ1-6
V gene: TRBV23-1
clone size: -
CDR3 protein: CASSQPDYRDWDPNNSPLHF

J gene: TRBJ1-1
V gene: TRBV19
clone size: -
CDR3 protein: CASSRGQVGAEAFF

J gene: TRBJ2-3
V gene: TRBV5-1
clone size: once
CDR3 protein: CASSVAPMAGGRTDTQYF

J gene: TRBJ2-6
V gene: TRBV2
clone size: -
CDR3 protein: CARQGALLGANVLTF

J gene: TRBJ1-3
V gene: TRBV30
clone size: -
CDR3 protein: CAWSAWGGPGNTIYF

J gene: TRBJ1-6
V gene: TRBV11-2
clone size: -
CDR3 protein: CASSPRGKDSPLHF

J gene: TRBJ2-1
V gene: TRBV7-9
clone size: -
CDR3 protein: CASGTSGTALEQFF

J gene: TRBJ2-1
V gene: TRBV6-1
clone size: -
CDR3 protein: CASRSGGNYNEQFF

J gene: TRBJ2-1
V gene: TRBV29-1
clone size: once
CDR3 protein: CSVEFTLAGGGSYNEQFF

J gene: TRBJ2-2
V gene: TRBV6-6
clone size: -
CDR3 protein: CASSYLQAGGELFF

J gene: TRBJ1-2
V gene: TRBV30
clone size: -
CDR3 protein: CAWGQGNYGYTF

J gene: TRBJ1-3
V gene: TRBV7-8
clone size: -
CDR3 protein: CASSLTGQGYGNTIYF

J gene: TRBJ2-7
V gene: TRBV4-2
clone size: -
CDR3 protein: CASSQEASGVYEQYF

J gene: TRBJ1-2
V gene: TRBV5-6
clone size: -
CDR3 protein: CASSLGTDYGYTF

J gene: TRBJ2-1
V gene: TRBV29-1
clone size: -
CDR3 protein: CSASGRAPAQQFF

J gene: TRBJ2-7
V gene: TRBV4-2
clone size: -
CDR3 protein: CASSQDTSGKYEQYF

J gene: TRBJ2-1
V gene: TRBV9
clone size: -
CDR3 protein: CASSVEGTSDNEQFF

J gene: TRBJ2-7
V gene: TRBV5-1
clone size: -
CDR3 protein: CASSYPGVYEQYF

J gene: TRBJ1-5
V gene: TRBV25-1
clone size: -
CDR3 protein: CASSEYGGGGAQHF

J gene: TRBJ1-1
V gene: TRBV27
clone size: -
CDR3 protein: CASRRGRTGIIVNTEAFF

J gene: TRBJ2-7
V gene: TRBV7-2
clone size: -
CDR3 protein: CASSLPGTSVEQYF

J gene: TRBJ2-7
V gene: TRBV5-1
clone size: -
CDR3 protein: CASSSGQGQTYEQYF

J gene: TRBJ2-5
V gene: TRBV27
clone size: -
CDR3 protein: CASSYGQGQETQYF

J gene: TRBJ2-3
V gene: TRBV4-1
clone size: -
CDR3 protein: CASSPIAGGFTDTQYF

J gene: TRBJ2-7
V gene: TRBV28
clone size: -
CDR3 protein: CASSSPSTGPYEQYF

J gene: TRBJ1-2
V gene: TRBV7-9
clone size: -
CDR3 protein: CASSLGGSVSTTYGYTF

J gene: TRBJ2-1
V gene: TRBV30
clone size: -
CDR3 protein: CAWNVPRGLAGAHYNEQFF

J gene: TRBJ2-7
V gene: TRBV19
clone size: once
CDR3 protein: CASSIPGYEQYF

J gene: TRBJ2-7
V gene: TRBV5-6
clone size: -
CDR3 protein: CASSPTGQFSYEQYF

J gene: TRBJ1-4
V gene: TRBV4-2
clone size: -
CDR3 protein: CASSLTSTNEKLFF

J gene: TRBJ2-7
V gene: TRBV5-1
clone size: once
CDR3 protein: CASTPGQAIYEQYF